A single sample gave rise to the 11 T cell receptor beta chains below, sequenced in a study of cytomegalovirus exposure and HLA in healthy donors. TCRdb's copy holds only in-frame clones and misses some; the assay was immunoSEQ multiplex PCR. The table lists hundreds of thousands of clones, about 90% of them singletons. What was sequenced was PBMCs. The source is a young man in good health and CMV-seropositive.

The chain has TRBV27 and TRBJ1-1, with 8 bases that match TRBD1. Germline V gives CDR1 MNHEY, CDR2 SMNVEV (reference sequence). The CDR3 runs to 13 residues. Unmatched junction bases numbered 4, after V lost 10 bases and J lost 0 bases. The CDR3 loop is CATSQGVNTEAFF. CDR3 in DNA: TGTGCCACATCACAGGGGGTGAACACTGAAGCTTTCTTT.

The chain is built from TRBV7-8 and TRBJ2-1; D not certain. CDR3 size: 12 residues. V lost 4 bases and J lost 9, with 10 bases in between. The germline gives CDR1 SGHVS, CDR2 FQNEAQ. The CDR3 region is CASSSSVLEQFF. The CDR3 DNA sequence: TGTGCCAGCAGCTCTTCGGTTCTTGAGCAGTTCTTC.

The chain uses TRBV18 and TRBJ2-7; 7 bases are shared with TRBD1. After removal of 2 bases from V and 4 bases from J, the junction contained 2 bases not matched to a gene. Germline V gene lookup returns CDR1 KGHSH and CDR2 LQKENI. The CDR3 sequence is 13 residues long. DNA of the CDR3: TGTGCCAGCTCACCAGGGACAGAATACGAGCAGTACTTC. It yields the protein CASSPGTEYEQYF.

The chain combines TRBV12-2 with TRBJ1-2; the table's D call, TRBD1, has no DNA check behind it. TRBV12-2 is a pseudogene locus. The CDR3 is 14 amino acids. Here the CDR3 DNA reads TGTGCAAGTCTTCCGGACAGGGAATCGAACGGCTACACCTTC. Residues: CASLPDRESNGYTF.

This clone was seen once. The chain uses TRBV2 and TRBJ1-1; TRBD1 is a possible D gene (5 bases). This CDR3 has 12 residues. Germline loops: CDR1 SNHLY, CDR2 FYNNEI. With 8 bases removed from V and 5 bases from J, the gap between germline ends came to 12 bases. The chain's CDR3 is CASEGMGTEAFF. For the CDR3, the DNA is TGTGCCAGCGAGGGGATGGGTACTGAAGCTTTCTTT.

The rearrangement links TRBV6-5 to TRBJ1-1, with a weak D call TRBD1 (5 bases). The CDR3 contains 13 residues. V lost 10 bases and J lost 1, with 13 bases in between. Germline-derived CDR1 and CDR2 are MNHEY and SVGAGI. CDR3 DNA: TGTGCCACCCTACGGACACAGAACACTGAAGCTTTCTTT. It translates to CATLRTQNTEAFF.

This clone was recorded a few times. The chain is built from TRBV19 and TRBJ2-7; 12 bases map to TRBD1. The CDR3 sequence is 16 residues long. Looked up from germline, CDR1 is LNHDA and CDR2 is SQIVND (reference sequence). Unmatched junction bases numbered 7, after V lost 4 bases and J lost 3 bases. The CDR3 here is CASSRPGTGGHYEQYF. In DNA form, the CDR3 reads TGTGCCAGTAGTAGACCCGGGACAGGGGGCCACTACGAGCAGTACTTC.

The rearrangement joins TRBV14 to TRBJ2-7, with D unclear. Germline assignment: CDR1 SGHDN and CDR2 FVKESK. Trimming cost V 4 bases and J 2 bases, with 9 bases left between them. The CDR3 length is 13 residues. CDR3 nucleotide sequence: TGTGCCAGCAGCCCCCCGGTCACCTACGAGCAGTACTTC. Amino acids: CASSPPVTYEQYF.

Only a few counts were recorded for this clone. J is TRBJ1-1 and V is TRBV6-1; 8 nucleotides match TRBD1. V trimming: 8 bases; J trimming: 1 base; junction bases outside the gene matches: 9. The CDR3 has 15 amino acids. The germline CDR1 and CDR2 sequences are MNHNS and SASEGT. This chain's CDR3 is CASRPGTGSNTEAFF. In DNA form, the CDR3 reads TGTGCCAGCCGTCCCGGGACAGGTTCGAACACTGAAGCTTTCTTT.

The J gene is TRBJ1-2, the V gene TRBV7-9; the match to TRBD1 covers 8 bases. From germline, CDR1 is SEHNR and CDR2 FQNEAQ (reference sequence). V gave up 5 bases and J gave up 2 bases; unmatched junction bases: 7. CDR3 length: 15 amino acids. The CDR3 DNA reads as TGTGCCAGCAGCCCGAGACAGGGGATAAACTATGGCTACACCTTC. As protein: CASSPRQGINYGYTF.

This chain connects TRBV5-6 to TRBJ1-1; D gene unclear. The CDR3 loop spans 13 amino acids. The germline V gene encodes CDR1 SGHDT and CDR2 YYEEEE. V dropped 0 bases and J dropped 5 bases, with 8 bases sitting between them. The CDR3 coding sequence is TGTGCCAGCAGCTTGGGGGGAAGTACTGAAGCTTTCTTT. Translation: CASSLGGSTEAFF.